The 20 T cell receptor beta chains below come from one sample, sequenced in a study of cytomegalovirus exposure and HLA in healthy donors (dated by TCRdb to about 2017). The library was made by the immunoSEQ multiplex PCR assay. The multiplex PCR relied on a mix of 60 forward primers for TCR Vbeta segments and 13 reverse primers for TCR Jbeta segments. In TCRdb, the immuneACCESS table is reduced to in-frame sequences with V and J assigned. These tables do not hold every clone; where another copy was compared, an unresolved V gene accounts for under half, and the others remain unexplained. This sample lists 200,000 to 250,000 clones; approximately 79% were detected once. 0.2% to 0.25% of the sample is in the top ten clones. Sequenced sample: PBMCs. These receptor sequences come from a girl aged 2-10 years in good health and CMV-seronegative.

The rearrangement joins TRBV5-1 to TRBJ2-5; 14 bases align to TRBD2. Germline V CDR1 and CDR2: SGHRS, YFSETQ. The CDR3 sequence is 16 residues long. V shed 4 bases and J 2 bases; nucleotides not matched to a gene: 4. CDR3 amino acids: CASSSGTSGSQETQYF. The CDR3 nucleotides read TGCGCCAGCAGCAGCGGGACTAGCGGGAGTCAAGAGACCCAGTACTTC.

The sample holds a few counts of this clone. The chain is built from TRBV28 and TRBJ1-3, with D uncertain. V gave up 1 base and J gave up 4 bases, with 5 bases separating them. The CDR3 spans 13 residues. The V gene's germline CDR1 is MDHEN and CDR2 SYDVKM. The chain's CDR3 is CASSLLQGNTIYF. In DNA form, the CDR3 reads TGTGCCAGCAGTTTATTGCAGGGAAACACCATATATTTT.

This clone came up once. The V call is TRBV10-2, the J call TRBJ1-6; 7 nucleotides agree with TRBD1. The CDR3 consists of 16 residues. Per the germline V gene, CDR1 is WSHSY and CDR2 is SAAADI. V lost 0 bases to trimming and J lost 6 bases; unmatched junction nucleotides: 5. This chain's CDR3 is CASSESTGSFNSPLHF. CDR3 coding DNA: TGCGCCAGCAGTGAGTCGACAGGGAGTTTTAATTCACCCCTCCACTTT.

The chain joins TRBV7-2 to TRBJ2-7; 8 bases align to TRBD1. CDR3 length equals 13 residues. V trimming: 3 bases; J trimming: 3 bases; junction bases outside the gene matches: 1. Germline V lookup: CDR1 SGHTA, CDR2 FQGNSA. Here the CDR3 reads CASSFDRGYEQYF. CDR3 coding DNA: TGTGCCAGCAGCTTCGACAGGGGCTACGAGCAGTACTTC.

The rearrangement joins TRBV27 to TRBJ2-7; 8 bases match TRBD2. This CDR3 region has 15 residues. After removal of 6 bases from V and 0 bases from J, the junction contained 7 bases not matched to a gene. CDR1 and CDR2 (germline): MNHEY, SMNVEV (reference sequence). CDR3 sequence: CASRSLAVSSYEQYF. CDR3 nucleotide sequence: TGTGCCAGCAGGTCACTAGCGGTAAGCTCCTACGAGCAGTACTTC.

This sequence joins TRBV4-2 and TRBJ2-1; TRBD1 matches 7 bases. The CDR3 totals 15 residues. V shed 0 bases, J shed 13 bases, and the junction held 12 bases outside the gene matches. From germline, CDR1 is LGHNA and CDR2 YNFKEQ. Here the CDR3 reads CASSQESWKGTEQFF. The CDR3, as DNA: TGTGCCAGCAGCCAAGAAAGCTGGAAGGGGACAGAACAGTTCTTC.

The CDR3 reads CASSFWESNQPQHF. The CDR3 DNA reads TGTGCCAGCAGTTTTTGGGAGAGCAATCAGCCCCAGCATTTT. The chain joins TRBV28 to TRBJ1-5; D ambiguous. Trimming took off 3 bases at V and 1 base at J, with 7 bases between the two ends. The CDR3 runs to 14 residues. Per the germline V gene, CDR1 is MDHEN and CDR2 is SYDVKM.

V usage is TRBV7-2 and J usage is TRBJ1-2, with TRBD1 identical over 7 bases. With 0 bases clipped from V and 3 bases from J, the junction kept 4 bases outside the gene matches. Germline V gives CDR1 SGHTA, CDR2 FQGNSA. This CDR3 is built from 15 residues. The DNA for the CDR3 is TGTGCCAGCAGCTTAGCCAGGGGGGATTACTATGGCTACACCTTC. Translation gives CASSLARGDYYGYTF.

This clone is a singleton in its sample. CDR3 sequence: CASSIDRTGHRIWQYF. CDR3 sequence (DNA): TGTGCCAGTAGTATAGATCGGACAGGGCACCGAATATGGCAGTATTTT. V usage is TRBV19 and J usage is TRBJ2-3; 8 nucleotides agree with TRBD1. V was pared by 0 bases and J by 11 bases, with 13 bases of the junction left unmatched. Germline CDR1 and CDR2: LNHDA and SQIVND (reference sequence). CDR3 length: 16 residues.

This clone appeared a few times. V usage is TRBV27 and J usage is TRBJ2-1, with 7 bases matching TRBD2. V was clipped by 2 bases and J by 4 bases; unmatched bases: 5. Germline V gives CDR1 MNHEY, CDR2 SMNVEV (reference sequence). This CDR3 region has 15 residues. CDR3 DNA: TGTGCCAGCAGTTTAGGGACTAATTGGTACAATGAGCAGTTCTTC. The encoded protein is CASSLGTNWYNEQFF.

The V gene is TRBV5-1, the J gene TRBJ1-4; 7 nucleotides agree with TRBD1. V trimming: 7 bases; J trimming: 8 bases; junction bases outside the gene matches: 14. Germline lookup yields CDR1 SGHRS and CDR2 YFSETQ. The CDR3 runs to 15 residues. CDR3 DNA: TGCGCCAGCGGACCAGGGGGGCAGGGAAGGGAAAAACTGTTTTTT. This sequence encodes CASGPGGQGREKLFF.

CDR3 region: CASSDSGLAGPDTQYF. CDR3 coding DNA: TGTGCCAGCAGTGACTCGGGGTTAGCGGGTCCAGATACGCAGTATTTT. This chain links TRBV6-4 with TRBJ2-3; 7 bases are a match to TRBD2. Looked up from germline, CDR1 is MRHNA and CDR2 is SNTAGT. CDR3 length equals 16 residues. The trim removed 0 bases at V and 4 bases at J, leaving 7 bases unmatched.

The rearrangement uses TRBV4-1 and TRBJ2-7; TRBD1 agrees at 11 bases. Per the germline V gene, CDR1 is MGHRA and CDR2 is YSYEKL. CDR3 length: 18 residues. V lost 3 bases, J lost 1 base, and 11 bases stayed unmatched. The CDR3 region has the DNA TGCGCCAGCAGCCACCTAACGGACAGGGGGCGACAATCCTACGAGCAGTACTTC. It yields the protein CASSHLTDRGRQSYEQYF.

V and J are TRBV30 and TRBJ1-5, with D unresolved. The germline V gene encodes CDR1 GTSNPN and CDR2 SVGIG (reference sequence). The CDR3 is 13 residues long. The V end lost 2 bases, the J end lost 7 bases, and 12 bases lay between the germline ends. The CDR3 loop reads CAWSFGEGQPQHF. The CDR3 bases are TGTGCCTGGAGTTTCGGGGAGGGCCAGCCCCAGCATTTT.

The chain joins TRBV5-6 to TRBJ2-1; D ambiguous. The CDR3 consists of 13 residues. Germline V gives CDR1 SGHDT, CDR2 YYEEEE. V was cut by 3 bases and J by 6 bases, with 10 bases left in between. The CDR3: CASSSDNRNEQFF. The DNA of the CDR3 is TGTGCCAGCAGCTCTGACAACCGCAATGAGCAGTTCTTC.

CDR3 DNA: TGTGCCTGGAGTGGAATAAAGGGGTCAACTAATGAAAAACTGTTTTTT. Residues: CAWSGIKGSTNEKLFF. V gene TRBV30 combines with J gene TRBJ1-4, with D tentatively TRBD1 (5 bases). V dropped 1 base and J dropped 0 bases, with 12 bases sitting between them. The CDR3 loop spans 16 amino acids. Germline V CDR1 and CDR2: GTSNPN, SVGIG (reference sequence).

J is TRBJ2-1 and V is TRBV5-1; no reliable D call. Germline V lookup: CDR1 SGHRS, CDR2 YFSETQ. V lost 9 bases, J lost 1 base, and 17 bases lay in between. The CDR3 length is 15 residues. The CDR3 region is CAIKTSVESYNEQFF. CDR3 sequence (DNA): TGCGCCATTAAGACTTCAGTAGAATCCTACAATGAGCAGTTCTTC.

The genes are TRBV4-1 and TRBJ2-5, with D possibly TRBD1 on 5 matching bases. The germline CDR1 and CDR2 sequences are MGHRA and YSYEKL. There are 12 residues in the CDR3. Trimming took 2 bases from V and 4 from J, leaving 5 bases between them. The CDR3 DNA reads as TGCGCCAGCAGCCAAAGGGGAGAGACCCAGTACTTC. It is translated as CASSQRGETQYF.

The chain joins TRBV9 to TRBJ1-1, with TRBD1 matching 7 bases. Germline-derived CDR1 and CDR2 are SGDLS and YYNGEE. The V segment lost 4 bases and the J segment 0 bases; nucleotides outside the gene matches: 6. This CDR3 has 15 residues. CDR3 sequence (DNA): TGTGCCAGCAGCCCACCGGGACAGCTGAACACTGAAGCTTTCTTT. Residues: CASSPPGQLNTEAFF.

This clone was counted a single time. Additional DNA sequences in this sample encode the identical CDR3. The chain links TRBV2 to TRBJ2-7, with D tentatively TRBD1 (6 bases). The germline V gene encodes CDR1 SNHLY and CDR2 FYNNEI. The CDR3 is 12 residues long. The V and J ends lost 8 bases and 1 base respectively, with 9 bases between them. In DNA form, the CDR3 reads TGTGCCAGCCGAGGGGGTTCCTACGAGCAGTACTTC. As protein: CASRGGSYEQYF.